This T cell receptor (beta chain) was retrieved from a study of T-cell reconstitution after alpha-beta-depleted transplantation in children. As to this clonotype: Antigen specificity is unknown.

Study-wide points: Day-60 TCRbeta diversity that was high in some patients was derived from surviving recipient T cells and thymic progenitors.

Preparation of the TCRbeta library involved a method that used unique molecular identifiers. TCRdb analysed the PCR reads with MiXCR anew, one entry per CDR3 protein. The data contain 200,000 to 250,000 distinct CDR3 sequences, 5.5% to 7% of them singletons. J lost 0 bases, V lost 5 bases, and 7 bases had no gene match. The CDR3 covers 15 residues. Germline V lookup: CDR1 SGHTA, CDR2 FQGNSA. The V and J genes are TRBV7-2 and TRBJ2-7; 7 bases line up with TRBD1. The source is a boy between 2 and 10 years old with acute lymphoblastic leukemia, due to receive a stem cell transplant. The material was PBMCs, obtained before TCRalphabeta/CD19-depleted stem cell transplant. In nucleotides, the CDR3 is TGTGCCAGCAGCCCGGCTGGGACAGACTCCTACGAGCAGTACTTC. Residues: CASSPAGTDSYEQYF. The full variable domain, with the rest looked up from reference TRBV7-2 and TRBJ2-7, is GAGVSQSPSNKVTEKGKDVELRCDPISGHTALYWYRQSLGQGLEFLIYFQGNSAPDKSGLPSDRFSAERTGGSVSTLTIQRTQQEDSAVYLCASSPAGTDSYEQYFGPGTRLTVT.